What follows are 21 T cell receptor beta chains derived from one specimen sequenced in a study of OX40 agonist ivuxolimab in advanced cancers. The repertoire was sequenced with immunoSEQ multiplex PCR; TCRdb's copy has only in-frame clones and lacks some. Of 55,000 to 70,000 clones in the sample, more than 85% were seen once. This sample comprised CD4+ or CD8+ T cells sorted from blood, obtained in a trial of the OX40 agonist ivuxolimab. The receptor set was obtained from an adult with an advanced solid tumor such as melanoma, head and neck, liver or kidney cancer.

The chain couples TRBV6-1 to TRBJ2-7; D is perhaps TRBD1 (6 bases). Germline CDR1 and CDR2: MNHNS and SASEGT. The CDR3 contains 13 residues. Trimming cost V 8 bases and J 0 bases, with 11 bases left between them. Here the CDR3 reads CASEGHSSYEQYF. The CDR3 DNA sequence: TGTGCCAGCGAGGGACATAGCTCCTACGAGCAGTACTTC.

V gene TRBV19 combines with J gene TRBJ2-7; the D gene is possibly TRBD2 (5 bases). Between the trimmed V and J ends, which lost 1 base and 0 bases, there was a span of 7 bases. The CDR3 extends over 14 amino acids. CDR1 and CDR2 from the germline V gene are LNHDA and SQIVND (reference sequence). CDR3 amino acids: CASSIVGSSYEQYF. CDR3 DNA sequence: TGTGCCAGTAGTATAGTTGGGAGCTCCTACGAGCAGTACTTC.

V gene TRBV5-6 combines with J gene TRBJ2-2; the D is unclear. This CDR3 is 15 amino acids long. The germline V gene has CDR1 SGHDT and CDR2 YYEEEE. The V end was cut by 3 bases, the J end by 6 bases, with 15 bases between. This CDR3 is CASSSPGQFAGELFF. CDR3 DNA sequence: TGTGCCAGCAGCTCGCCTGGCCAGTTCGCCGGGGAGCTGTTTTTT.

The chain recombines TRBV6-6 with TRBJ2-3; D unresolved. Germline V gene lookup returns CDR1 MNHNY and CDR2 SVGAGI (reference sequence). V lost 3 bases, J lost 3 bases, and 4 bases lay in between. The CDR3 spans 12 residues. CDR3 DNA sequence: TGTGCCAGCAGTTATGGAACAGATACGCAGTATTTT. Its translation: CASSYGTDTQYF.

The table lists this clone with a count of one. The chain is built from TRBV10-2 and TRBJ2-7; 10 bases are shared with TRBD1. The CDR3 spans 16 residues. From germline, CDR1 is WSHSY and CDR2 SAAADI. V lost 5 bases, J lost 0 bases, and 7 bases stayed unmatched. CDR3 region: CASSSPGQGFSYEQYF. Here the CDR3 DNA reads TGCGCCAGCAGTTCGCCGGGACAGGGGTTCTCCTACGAGCAGTACTTC.

The J gene is TRBJ2-7, the V gene TRBV4-1; 8 bases agree with TRBD1. V was pared by 2 bases and J by 2 bases, with 5 bases of the junction left unmatched. Germline assignment: CDR1 MGHRA and CDR2 YSYEKL. The CDR3 spans 15 residues. The CDR3 DNA reads as TGCGCCAGCAGCCAAACCGGGACAGGTACCTACGAGCAGTACTTC. It yields the protein CASSQTGTGTYEQYF.

This clone was counted between two and nine times. This rearrangement joins TRBV7-9 to TRBJ2-7, with unresolved D. The CDR3 has 14 residues. V lost 1 base, J lost 3 bases, and 10 bases lay in between. The germline V gene encodes CDR1 SEHNR and CDR2 FQNEAQ (reference sequence). The CDR3 loop is CASSLDLLRYEQYF. Here the CDR3 DNA reads TGTGCCAGCAGCTTAGACCTGCTGCGCTACGAGCAGTACTTC.

CDR3 protein: CASSQEVTGGYNSPLHF. As DNA, the CDR3 is TGCGCCAGCAGCCAAGAGGTCACAGGGGGCTATAATTCACCCCTCCACTTT. This sequence joins TRBV4-1 and TRBJ1-6; TRBD1 agrees at 8 bases. Per germline, CDR1 MGHRA and CDR2 YSYEKL. Trimming cost V 0 bases and J 3 bases; bases outside gene matches: 4. The CDR3 is 17 amino acids.

This chain links TRBV11-3 with TRBJ2-4; D is possibly TRBD2 (5 bases). This CDR3 has 17 amino acids. The germline V gene has CDR1 SGHNT and CDR2 YENEEA. V was cut by 2 bases and J by 5 bases, with 19 bases left in between. CDR3 DNA sequence: TGTGCCAGCAGCTTATACCCCCTCGGGAAGAGAGAAAACATTCAGTACTTC. Translated: CASSLYPLGKRENIQYF.

This chain uses TRBV4-1 with TRBJ1-2, with 11 bases matching TRBD1. The V gene's germline CDR1 is MGHRA and CDR2 YSYEKL. The CDR3 runs to 16 residues. V trimming: 4 bases; J trimming: 3 bases; junction bases outside the gene matches: 7. This CDR3 reads CASSPMDRGRDYGYTF. The CDR3 nucleotides are TGCGCCAGCAGCCCCATGGACAGGGGGCGCGACTATGGCTACACCTTC.

The chain joins TRBV29-1 to TRBJ2-7, with 9 bases lining up with TRBD2. CDR3 length: 13 amino acids. In germline, CDR1 is SQVTM, CDR2 ANQGSEA. With V trimmed by 7 bases and J by 2 bases, 6 bases remained unmatched. The CDR3 nucleotides are TGCAGCGGCTGGTTAGCGGGGGCCTACGAGCAGTACTTC. This translates into CSGWLAGAYEQYF.

The rearrangement joins TRBV10-3 to TRBJ2-3, with 7 bases matching TRBD2. V lost 10 bases, J lost 4 bases, and 14 bases stayed unmatched. This CDR3 has 15 residues. Germline-derived CDR1 and CDR2 are ENHRY and SYGVKD. In nucleotides, the CDR3 is TGTGCCACAGGGTCGGGCGGGGGTATTTCAGATACGCAGTATTTT. Its protein is CATGSGGGISDTQYF.

The rearrangement links TRBV25-1 to TRBJ1-1; 7 bases fit TRBD1. The CDR3 totals 13 residues. V shed 8 bases, J shed 4 bases, and the junction held 7 bases outside the gene matches. CDR1 is MGHDK and CDR2 is SYGVNS in the germline V gene. This CDR3 is CASGIQGITEAFF. DNA of the CDR3: TGTGCCAGCGGCATACAGGGGATCACTGAAGCTTTCTTT.

This chain links TRBV27 with TRBJ1-1; no firm D call. The CDR3 has 15 residues. Germline loops: CDR1 MNHEY, CDR2 SMNVEV (reference sequence). Trimming removed 8 bases from V and 1 base from J, with 17 bases in between. The CDR3 DNA reads as TGTGCCAGCCGCGTTTCTTTGGGGAGGAACACTGAAGCTTTCTTT. Translating it yields CASRVSLGRNTEAFF.

The J gene is TRBJ2-3, the V gene TRBV29-1, with D possibly matching TRBD1 (5 bases). This CDR3 has 15 amino acids. V dropped 6 bases and J dropped 2 bases, with 18 bases sitting between them. From germline, CDR1 is SQVTM and CDR2 ANQGSEA. CDR3 sequence: CSVAHTGWNTDTQYF. In DNA, the CDR3 is TGCAGCGTAGCTCACACAGGCTGGAACACAGATACGCAGTATTTT.

This chain connects TRBV27 to TRBJ2-5, with TRBD2 identical over 8 bases. The closer fit of TRBJ2-7 to the DNA end suggests the J call may be wrong. The germline gives CDR1 MNHEY, CDR2 SMNVEV (reference sequence). The CDR3 totals 15 residues. The CDR3 protein is CASSSNPSGSHEQYF. The DNA of the CDR3 is TGTGCCAGCAGTTCAAATCCTAGCGGGTCCCACGAGCAGTACTTC.

This chain links TRBV4-1 with TRBJ2-7, with D possibly TRBD2 on 6 matching bases. CDR3 length: 15 amino acids. The V gene lost 5 bases and the J gene lost 2 bases, with 16 bases spanning the gap. CDR1 and CDR2 (germline): MGHRA, YSYEKL. CDR3 sequence reads: CASSSETSITYEQYF. The CDR3 coding sequence is TGCGCCAGCAGCTCAGAGACTAGTATAACCTACGAGCAGTACTTC.

CDR3 region: CATKDRGGYGYTF. CDR3 nucleotide sequence: TGTGCCACCAAGGACAGGGGCGGCTATGGCTACACCTTC. The chain has TRBV2 and TRBJ1-2; 9 nucleotides agree with TRBD1. CDR1 SNHLY and CDR2 FYNNEI come from the germline V gene. With 10 bases clipped from V and 4 bases from J, the junction kept 7 bases outside the gene matches. The CDR3 covers 13 residues.

The chain employs TRBV13 and TRBJ2-7; TRBD1 aligns across 8 bases. Germline V lookup: CDR1 PRHDT, CDR2 FYEKMQ (reference sequence). The CDR3 contains 12 residues. J lost 5 bases, V lost 4 bases, and 1 base had no gene match. The chain's CDR3 is CASSSGGNEQYF. DNA of the CDR3: TGTGCCAGCAGCTCAGGGGGCAACGAGCAGTACTTC.

The CDR3 coding sequence is TGTGCCAGCAGCCACCACCCACCGGGACAGGGGACCTACGAGCAGTACTTC. Its protein product is CASSHHPPGQGTYEQYF. The rearrangement joins TRBV13 to TRBJ2-7, with TRBD1 matching 10 bases. V gave up 5 bases and J gave up 2 bases; unmatched junction bases: 12. This CDR3 contains 17 residues. Germline V gene data show CDR1 as PRHDT and CDR2 as FYEKMQ (reference sequence).

This chain uses TRBV9 with TRBJ2-3; TRBD2 matches 8 bases. Germline loops: CDR1 SGDLS, CDR2 YYNGEE. V was pared by 0 bases and J by 0 bases, with 3 bases of the junction left unmatched. The CDR3 covers 16 residues. The CDR3: CASSVGVAGSTDTQYF. The CDR3, as DNA: TGTGCCAGCAGCGTAGGAGTAGCGGGGAGCACAGATACGCAGTATTTT.